The text below deals with one T cell receptor beta chain. Its target antigen remains unknown. Base qualities are missing; no much larger clone stands one base away. Looking up the germline V gene yields CDR1 SGHDT and CDR2 YYEEEE. From its cysteine to its phenylalanine, the CDR3 spans 14 amino acids. The DNA shown is the 42-base CDR3, in frame from base 1. V is pared back by 2 bases and J by 3 bases, with 9 bases lying between the germline termini. This entry is derived from a study of blood T cell repertoires in COVID-19 (dated by TCRdb to 2020 to 2022). About the investigation overall: Samples covering the acute and convalescent phases of COVID-19 were provided by collaborators in the United States, Italy and Spain. The material from the prospective study consisted of cDNA or gDNA derived from T cells, B-cell-depleted T cells, or PBMCs. Deeply sampled blood TCRbeta repertoires from subjects exposed to, actively infected with, or recovered from COVID-19 were included in the dataset. The repertoires were made available in a free public database intended to serve as a resource for research on the immune response to SARS-CoV-2. Samples came from the ongoing ImmuneRACE study (first 160 participants) plus 1,254 subjects from 6 global collaborators. A de-identified subject ID, COVID-19 status, age in years and sex were almost always included in the sample metadata. HLA class I and class II types, where available, came from metadata supplied by the sample provider rather than from assay-based typing. Here is what the overall study found, with its caveats: The quantity of clinical and demographic metadata differed by source and by participant and was supplied without curation.

TCRbeta CDR3 regions were amplified from genomic DNA using the immunoSEQ Assay, a bias-controlled multiplex PCR. Concerning the study's data processing: The number of nucleated cells in each sample was estimated by amplification of reference gene primers within the assay. To quantify the absolute abundance of each unique TCRbeta CDR3 rearrangement, sequence reads were collapsed and filtered. Productive Simpson clonality was computed per sample as the square root of Simpson's diversity index over productive rearrangements. TCRdb's version of the immuneACCESS table is confined to in-frame rearrangements and falls short of the full clone set. An unresolved V gene accounts for under half of the shortfall where checked; the remainder is of unknown origin. V and J calls plus clone size are reproduced from that table; the DNA served to infer D and trimming. Recorded for this sample are just over 150,000 clones; just under 85% of them occurred a single time. The ten top clones hold 22% of the sample.

The collaborating institutions used their own protocols to collect whole blood in K2EDTA tubes. For TCRbeta analysis, collaborator samples were shipped as frozen whole blood, as isolated PBMCs, or as DNA extracted from either sample type. The sequence links TRBV5-6 to TRBJ1-3; the D gene identity is not certain. This TCR was recovered from a woman older than 75 with acute or convalescent COVID-19. Source material: peripheral blood. The CDR3 region reads CASSFQSIGNTIYF. Read as DNA, the sequence is TGTGCCAGCAGCTTCCAATCCATTGGAAACACCATATATTTT.